The TCR beta chain under discussion was sequenced for a study of cytomegalovirus exposure and HLA in healthy donors. Study as a whole: Roughly 170 million T cells yielded some 120 million unique TCR beta sequences in earlier analysis. In an early release, HLA-typed donors contributed roughly 85 million unique TCR sequences.

CDR3 length: 12 residues. Germline lookup yields CDR1 SSHAT and CDR2 FNYEAQ (reference sequence). The PCR had 60 Vbeta and 13 Jbeta primers. The repertoire was sequenced with immunoSEQ multiplex PCR; TCRdb's copy has only in-frame clones and lacks some. Here the sample spans under 200,000 clones, approximately 83% being singletons. Donors in the study were healthy people who gave bone marrow. Concerning this clone itself: The junction and the germline gene differ at one end; a read error may be behind it.

This sequence originates from a young man in good health and CMV-seropositive. The genes are TRBV7-7 and TRBJ1-2; 9 bases are a match to TRBD1. Sequenced input: PBMCs. Written as DNA, the CDR3 is TGTGCTAGCAGAGGACAGGGGAAGGGCTACACCTTC. Translation: CASRGQGKGYTF.